Listed here are 7 T cell receptor beta chains from one sample, sequenced in a study of blood T cell repertoires in COVID-19 (dated by TCRdb to 2019 to 2021). The library was made by the immunoSEQ multiplex PCR assay. Not all clones reach the TCRdb copy of this immuneACCESS table, which keeps in-frame sequences only. Checked studies attribute under half of the gap to unresolved V genes and leave the rest unexplained. The sample table holds approximately 240,000 clones, of which roughly 84% were seen once. The leading ten clones occupy 4% of the sample. The specimen sequenced was peripheral blood. The receptors originated from a woman aged 40-49 years with active or convalescent COVID-19.

This clone was seen only once. The CDR3 protein is CASRERQGYSPLHF. In nucleotides, the CDR3 is TGCGCCAGCAGAGAAAGACAGGGTTATTCACCCCTCCACTTT. The V and J genes are TRBV10-2 and TRBJ1-6; TRBD1 matches at 7 bases. Germline values: CDR1 WSHSY, CDR2 SAAADI. The CDR3 loop spans 14 amino acids. The V segment lost 6 bases and the J segment 8 bases; nucleotides outside the gene matches: 7.

The chain carries TRBV7-9 and TRBJ1-3, with D uncertain. The CDR3 covers 14 residues. Germline CDR1 and CDR2: SEHNR and FQNEAQ (reference sequence). Trimming took 2 bases from V and 4 from J, leaving 9 bases between them. The chain's CDR3 is CASSLTAGGNTIYF. CDR3 bases: TGTGCCAGCAGCTTAACGGCGGGCGGAAACACCATATATTTT.

Comment on this clone: Other DNA sequences within the sample encode an identical CDR3. This sequence joins TRBV9 and TRBJ1-2; the match to TRBD1 covers 8 bases. V shed 3 bases and J 3 bases; nucleotides not matched to a gene: 4. From germline, CDR1 is SGDLS and CDR2 YYNGEE. CDR3 length: 14 amino acids. DNA of the CDR3: TGTGCCAGCAGCGCATTGGGACAGGACTATGGCTACACCTTC. This gives the protein CASSALGQDYGYTF.

The chain uses TRBV4-2 and TRBJ2-1, with 8 bases identical to TRBD2. The CDR3 spans 15 residues. J was trimmed by 7 bases and V by 1 base; bases with no gene match: 6. The germline V gene has CDR1 LGHNA and CDR2 YNFKEQ. The CDR3 DNA follows: TGTGCCAGCAGCCAAGGAGACGGGGGGGCTAATGAGCAGTTCTTC. Its protein is CASSQGDGGANEQFF.

This chain joins TRBV28 and TRBJ2-5; maybe TRBD1 (5 bases). The germline gives CDR1 MDHEN, CDR2 SYDVKM. The CDR3 runs to 13 residues. Trimming stripped 6 bases from V and 4 bases from J, with 12 bases between. CDR3 DNA: TGTGCCAGCAGCGGAGACAGCCGAGAGACCCAGTACTTC. This codes for CASSGDSRETQYF.

DNA of the CDR3: TGTGCCATCAGTGAGTTGCAGGGGGGAGAGACCCAGTACTTC. Amino acid sequence: CAISELQGGETQYF. The rearrangement joins TRBV10-3 to TRBJ2-5; D may be TRBD1 (7 bases). V lost 1 base and J 4 bases, leaving 10 bases between the germline ends. Germline V gives CDR1 ENHRY, CDR2 SYGVKD. This CDR3 has 14 residues.

This clone was seen more than once but under ten times. V gene TRBV7-9 combines with J gene TRBJ2-6; 7 positions agree with TRBD2. The CDR3 totals 18 residues. Germline V gene sequence: CDR1 SEHNR, CDR2 FQNEAQ (reference sequence). Losses at the gene ends were 2 bases for V and 1 base for J; bases not matched to a gene: 8. DNA of the CDR3: TGTGCCAGCAGCTTATACGGCGGGGGTGGATCTGGGGCCAACGTCCTGACTTTC. This sequence encodes CASSLYGGGGSGANVLTF.